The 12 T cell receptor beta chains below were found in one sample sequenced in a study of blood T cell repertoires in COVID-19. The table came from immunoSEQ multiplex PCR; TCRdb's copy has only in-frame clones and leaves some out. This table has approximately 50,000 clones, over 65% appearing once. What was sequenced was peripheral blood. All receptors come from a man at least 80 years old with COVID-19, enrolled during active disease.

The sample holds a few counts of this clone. Written as DNA, the CDR3 is TGTGCCAGCAGCCCAGCAGGGAACAATGAAAAACTGTTTTTT. The encoded protein is CASSPAGNNEKLFF. This rearrangement joins TRBV3-1 (or the pseudogene TRBV3-2) to TRBJ1-4, with a tentative D call TRBD1 (5 bases). Deletions cut 4 bases from V and 5 bases from J, with 11 bases between. The length of the CDR3 is 14 residues. The germline V gene encodes CDR1 LGHDT and CDR2 YNNKEL (reference sequence).

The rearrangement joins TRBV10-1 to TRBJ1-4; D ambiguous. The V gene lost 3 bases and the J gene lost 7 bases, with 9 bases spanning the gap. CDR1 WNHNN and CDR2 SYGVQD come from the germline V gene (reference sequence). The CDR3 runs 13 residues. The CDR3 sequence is CASSEGRGEKLFF. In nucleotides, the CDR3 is TGCGCCAGCAGTGAAGGACGGGGTGAAAAACTGTTTTTT.

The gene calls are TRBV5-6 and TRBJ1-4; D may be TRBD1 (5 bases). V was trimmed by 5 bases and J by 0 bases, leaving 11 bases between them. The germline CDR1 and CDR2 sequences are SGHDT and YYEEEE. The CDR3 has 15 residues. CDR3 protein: CASRGQVATNEKLFF. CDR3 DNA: TGTGCCAGCAGAGGACAAGTTGCAACTAATGAAAAACTGTTTTTT.

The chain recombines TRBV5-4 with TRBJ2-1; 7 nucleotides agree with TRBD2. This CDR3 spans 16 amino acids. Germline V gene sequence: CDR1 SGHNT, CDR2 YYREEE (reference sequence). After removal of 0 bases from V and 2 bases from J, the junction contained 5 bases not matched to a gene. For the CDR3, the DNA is TGTGCCAGCAGCTTGGGCGGGGGTAAAACCTACAATGAGCAGTTCTTC. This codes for CASSLGGGKTYNEQFF.

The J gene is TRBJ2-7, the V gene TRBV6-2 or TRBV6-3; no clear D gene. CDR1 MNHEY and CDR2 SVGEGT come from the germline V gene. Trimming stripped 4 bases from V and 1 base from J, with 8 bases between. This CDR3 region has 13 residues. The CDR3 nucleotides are TGTGCCAGCAGTTTTGCAGGTTCCTACGAGCAGTACGTC. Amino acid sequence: CASSFAGSYEQYV.

This CDR3 is CASSQDWGGDTQYF. The CDR3 DNA is TGTGCCAGCAGCCAAGATTGGGGGGGAGATACGCAGTATTTT. The V gene is TRBV14, the J gene TRBJ2-3; 7 positions match TRBD2. Germline lookup yields CDR1 SGHDN and CDR2 FVKESK. V shed 0 bases and J 5 bases; nucleotides not matched to a gene: 2. The CDR3 is 14 residues long. Full variable domain (outside the CDR3, taken from reference TRBV14 and TRBJ2-3): EAGVTQFPSHSVIEKGQTVTLRCDPISGHDNLYWYRRVMGKEIKFLLHFVKESKQDESGMPNNRFLAERTGGTYSTLKVQPAELEDSGVYFCASSQDWGGDTQYFGPGTRLTVL.

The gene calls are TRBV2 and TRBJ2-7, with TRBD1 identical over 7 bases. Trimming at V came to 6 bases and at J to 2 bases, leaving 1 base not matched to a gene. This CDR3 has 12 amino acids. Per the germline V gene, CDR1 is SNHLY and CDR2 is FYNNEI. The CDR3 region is CASRGQPYEQYF. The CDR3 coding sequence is TGTGCCAGCAGGGGACAGCCCTACGAGCAGTACTTC.

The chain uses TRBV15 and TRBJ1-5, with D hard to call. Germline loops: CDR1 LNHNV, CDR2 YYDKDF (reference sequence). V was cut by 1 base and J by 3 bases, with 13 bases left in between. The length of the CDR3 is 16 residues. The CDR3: CATSRVFQANNQPQHF. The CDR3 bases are TGTGCCACCAGCAGAGTATTCCAGGCCAACAATCAGCCCCAGCATTTT.

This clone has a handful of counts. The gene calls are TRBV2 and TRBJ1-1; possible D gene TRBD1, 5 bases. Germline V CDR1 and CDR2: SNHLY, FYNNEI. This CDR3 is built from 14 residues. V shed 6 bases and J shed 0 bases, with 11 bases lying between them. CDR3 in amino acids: CASRAGRMNTEAFF. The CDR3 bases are TGTGCCAGCAGAGCGGGACGGATGAACACTGAAGCTTTCTTT.

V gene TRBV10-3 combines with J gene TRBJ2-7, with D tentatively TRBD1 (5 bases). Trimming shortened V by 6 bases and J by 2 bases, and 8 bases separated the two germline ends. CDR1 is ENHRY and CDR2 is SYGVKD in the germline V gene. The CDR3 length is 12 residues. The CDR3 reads CAIRDTTYEQYV. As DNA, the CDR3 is TGTGCCATCAGGGACACGACCTACGAGCAGTACGTC.

The CDR3 reads CASSRRQTLNTEAFF. The CDR3 DNA reads TGTGCCAGCAGCCGCCGACAGACCCTGAACACTGAAGCTTTCTTT. This chain connects TRBV2 to TRBJ1-1; D is possibly TRBD1 (5 bases). V was cut by 6 bases and J by 0 bases, with 14 bases left in between. The CDR3 is 15 amino acids. CDR1 is SNHLY and CDR2 is FYNNEI in the germline V gene.

The CDR3 reads CASSSYGSGGFRFEFF. The CDR3 DNA is TGTGCCAGCAGCTCTTACGGCAGCGGGGGTTTTCGGTTCGAGTTCTTC. This chain links TRBV5-6 with TRBJ2-1, with 8 bases fitting TRBD2. CDR1 is SGHDT, CDR2 YYEEEE, per germline. This CDR3 spans 16 amino acids. V trimming: 3 bases; J trimming: 14 bases; junction bases outside the gene matches: 19.